The 18 T cell receptor beta chains presented below share a single source sample, sequenced in a study of T-cell reconstitution after alpha-beta-depleted transplantation in children listed by TCRdb under 2016. The library came from PCR. This sample was sequenced with an Illumina HiSeq 2500. TCR libraries were prepared with molecular barcoding, using unique molecular identifiers to normalize TCRbeta repertoire quantification. TCRdb's own reprocessing of the public reads used fastp at Q25 and MiXCR and kept productive beta chains. Under each unique CDR3 protein, matching rows form one entry showing the most common genes and DNA. This sample has roughly 500,000 distinct CDR3 sequences in its table, and 30% to 35% of those were observed once. Around 2.3% of the sample goes to the ten largest clones. This material consisted of PBMCs from the stem cell graft donor, taken from the stem cell graft. These receptors were obtained from a human donor who donated a stem cell graft to a child with aplastic anemia.

V is TRBV11-2 and J is TRBJ2-3; 8 positions match TRBD2. J lost 4 bases, V lost 6 bases, and 18 bases had no gene match. This CDR3 has 18 residues. CDR1 is SGHAT, CDR2 FQNNGV, per germline. CDR3 amino acids: CASRGGILYGRAADTQYF. CDR3 DNA: TGTGCCAGCAGGGGGGGGATATTATACGGGAGGGCCGCAGATACGCAGTATTTT.

The chain recombines TRBV19 with TRBJ1-5; D is unclear. V gave up 8 bases and J gave up 0 bases, with 5 bases separating them. The length of the CDR3 is 12 residues. Germline CDR1 is LNHDA and CDR2 is SQIVND (reference sequence). CDR3 nucleotides: TGTGCCAGTTGTTATAGCAATCAGCCCCAGCATTTT. Translating gives CASCYSNQPQHF.

This clonotype was picked up a small number of times. The J gene is TRBJ1-1, the V gene TRBV18, with 9 positions matching TRBD1. The CDR3 length is 15 residues. V lost 1 base and J lost 1; bases outside the gene matches: 1. In germline, CDR1 is KGHSH, CDR2 LQKENI. The DNA of the CDR3 is TGTGCCAGCTCACCACGGACAGGGGCGAACACTGAAGCTTTCTTT. Residues: CASSPRTGANTEAFF.

The J gene is TRBJ1-4, the V gene TRBV29-1, with D perhaps TRBD1 (5 bases). The V and J ends lost 1 base and 6 bases respectively, with 9 bases between them. CDR3 length equals 13 residues. The V gene's germline CDR1 is SQVTM and CDR2 ANQGSEA. CDR3 sequence reads: CSVEARGDEKLFF. CDR3 DNA: TGCAGCGTTGAAGCTCGAGGGGATGAAAAACTGTTTTTT.

V gene TRBV29-1 combines with J gene TRBJ2-3, with 7 bases that match TRBD2. The ends lost 4 bases at V and 0 bases at J; junction bases unmatched: 4. This CDR3 has 14 residues. Germline V gene data show CDR1 as SQVTM and CDR2 as ANQGSEA. The CDR3 here is CSVVGRESTDTQYF. The DNA of the CDR3 is TGCAGCGTTGTTGGGAGGGAGAGCACAGATACGCAGTATTTT.

This clonotype has only a few counts. The rearrangement uses TRBV10-3 and TRBJ1-5; a weak D match, TRBD1 (6 bases). V lost 0 bases and J 7 bases, leaving 10 bases between the germline ends. CDR1 is ENHRY and CDR2 is SYGVKD in the germline V gene. CDR3 length: 14 residues. The CDR3 region has the DNA TGTGCCATCAGTGAGTCGCAGGGGTCGCAGCCCCAGCATTTT. Its protein product is CAISESQGSQPQHF.

This clonotype turned up a few times. The rearrangement links TRBV7-7 to TRBJ2-1, with D perhaps given as TRBD1 or TRBD2 (5 bases each). CDR1 and CDR2 from the germline V gene are SSHAT and FNYEAQ (reference sequence). Deletions cut 1 base from V and 9 bases from J, with 13 bases between. The CDR3 runs to 14 residues. CDR3 protein: CASSLGPGTPEQFF. Here the CDR3 DNA reads TGTGCCAGCAGCTTAGGCCCAGGGACCCCTGAGCAGTTCTTC.

The chain combines TRBV7-9 with TRBJ2-7; 7 bases match TRBD1. Germline CDR1 is SEHNR and CDR2 is FQNEAQ (reference sequence). V lost 4 bases to trimming and J lost 2 bases; unmatched junction nucleotides: 5. The CDR3 is 14 amino acids. CDR3 nucleotide sequence: TGTGCCAGCAGCTCAGGGGACAGAACCTACGAGCAGTACTTC. Its translation: CASSSGDRTYEQYF.

The chain combines TRBV7-2 with TRBJ2-3, with TRBD2 matching over 8 bases. The CDR3 is made up of 17 amino acids. CDR1 SGHTA and CDR2 FQGNSA come from the germline V gene. Unmatched junction bases numbered 11, after V lost 6 bases and J lost 0 bases. CDR3 protein: CASRRTSGAKSTDTQYF. CDR3 in DNA: TGTGCCAGCAGGCGTACTAGCGGAGCCAAGAGCACAGATACGCAGTATTTT.

Here the CDR3 DNA reads TGTGCCAGCAGCCTTCTTAAGTTAGAGACCCAGTACTTC. This sequence encodes CASSLLKLETQYF. V is TRBV14 and J is TRBJ2-5; D is undetermined. V lost 4 bases, J lost 4 bases, and 10 bases lay in between. The CDR3 loop spans 13 amino acids. CDR1 SGHDN and CDR2 FVKESK come from the germline V gene.

DNA for the CDR3: TGTGCCAGCAGCTTTTCCGGGACGGGGAGAGGCTACACCTTC. This gives the protein CASSFSGTGRGYTF. V usage is TRBV5-4 and J usage is TRBJ1-2, with a tentative D call TRBD1 (5 bases). The CDR3 runs to 14 residues. The ends were cut back, 2 bases at V and 8 bases at J, with 16 bases in the middle. Per germline, CDR1 SGHNT and CDR2 YYREEE (reference sequence). Full variable domain (rest looked up from reference TRBV5-4 and TRBJ1-2): ETGVTQSPTHLIKTRGQQVTLRCSSQSGHNTVSWYQQALGQGPQFIFQYYREEENGRGNFPPRFSGLQFPNYSSELNVNALELDDSALYLCASSFSGTGRGYTFGSGTRLTVV.

In its sample, this clonotype was seen a few times. The chain joins TRBV6-1 to TRBJ2-7; 9 bases map to TRBD1. Germline CDR1 MNHNS, CDR2 SASEGT. The CDR3 consists of 13 residues. The CDR3, as DNA: TGTGTATTCGAAGAGACAGGGGGGTACGAGCAGTACGTC. Residues: CVFEETGGYEQYV.

This clonotype was seen ten or more times. The chain uses TRBV1 and TRBJ2-1. TRBV1 is a pseudogene. This CDR3 comprises 16 residues. This CDR3 reads CTSSQGLFSSYNEQFF. Here the CDR3 DNA reads TGCACCAGCAGCCAAGGACTTTTTAGCTCCTACAATGAGCAGTTCTTC.

V gene TRBV7-2 combines with J gene TRBJ1-1, with D uncertain. Trimming took off 0 bases at V and 7 bases at J, with 3 bases between the two ends. This CDR3 has 11 amino acids. In germline, CDR1 is SGHTA, CDR2 FQGNSA. The DNA for the CDR3 is TGTGCCAGCAGCTTAGCCGATGAAGCTTTCTTT. It codes for CASSLADEAFF.

This chain joins TRBV12-3 or TRBV12-4 and TRBJ2-2; D unresolved. The CDR3 length is 14 residues. Trimming pared 8 bases from V and 4 bases from J, leaving 14 bases between. Written as DNA, the CDR3 is TGTGCCAGCGAAATGGGTAGCAGCACCGGGGAGCTGTTTTTT. This gives the protein CASEMGSSTGELFF.

This clonotype was seen a handful of times. V and J are TRBV4-2 and TRBJ2-5; the match to TRBD1 covers 9 bases. Germline V CDR1 and CDR2: LGHNA, YNFKEQ. The CDR3 has 14 residues. V dropped 5 bases and J dropped 5; count of bases not matched to a gene: 6. CDR3 region: CASSNRGPRETQYF. CDR3 coding DNA: TGTGCCAGCAGCAACAGGGGGCCCCGGGAGACCCAGTACTTC.

The CDR3 DNA sequence: TGCGCCAGCAGCGTAAACAGGGGAGGCAACTATGGCTACACCTTC. Translated, it gives CASSVNRGGNYGYTF. This chain links TRBV5-1 with TRBJ1-2, with 7 bases lining up with TRBD1. The CDR3 runs to 15 residues. In germline, CDR1 is SGHRS, CDR2 YFSETQ. Losses at the gene ends were 4 bases for V and 2 bases for J; bases not matched to a gene: 8.

This clonotype was seen ten or more times. This rearrangement joins TRBV20-1 to TRBJ2-3; TRBD2 is a possible D gene (5 bases). Trimming shortened V by 6 bases and J by 6 bases, and 13 bases separated the two germline ends. Germline V gene lookup returns CDR1 DFQATT and CDR2 SNEGSKA (reference sequence). CDR3 size: 12 residues. In DNA form, the CDR3 reads TGCAGTGCAGGAGGAAATTTCGATACGCAGTATTTT. It translates to CSAGGNFDTQYF.